This T cell receptor beta chain is from a study of regulatory T cells in long-lasting Graves disease (dated by TCRdb to about 2021). Turning to the overall study: Newly diagnosed Graves' disease patients had taken antithyroid drugs for less than 3 months. Patients with persistent Graves' disease were compared with patients with newly diagnosed Graves' disease using TCR sequencing and RNA sequencing of peripheral blood. A total of about 35 samples underwent TCR sequencing, from some 13 patients with persistent Graves' disease and approximately 20 patients with newly diagnosed Graves' disease. The study was registered as a clinical trial and conducted in China. The research as a whole found: More public clonotypes were shared among persistent patients (roughly 3,000) than among newly diagnosed patients (over 900). As a limitation, the authors acknowledged that the small sample size may reduce accuracy. Only peripheral blood was studied, because thyroid tissue, the primary lesion, was inaccessible. Compared with newly diagnosed patients, persistent Graves' disease patients had lower TCR Shannon entropy and fewer highly expanded clones, which suggests clonal expansion. Sequencing and analysis were restricted to the TCR beta chain.

Per the publication, the time point label means: newly diagnosed GD, antithyroid drugs for less than 3 months. For both TCR sequencing and RNA sequencing, RNA was extracted from PBMCs in TRIzol. Graves' disease was diagnosed according to American Thyroid Association guidelines. Patients were recruited from an endocrinology department in Xi'an, China. From each patient, about 9 milliliters of peripheral blood was collected into an EDTA anticoagulant tube. Ficoll Paque Plus density gradient separation was used to isolate PBMCs, and no additional T cell sorting was done. An Agilent 2100 Bioanalyzer and agarose gel were used to check RNA quality, and a NanoDrop 2000 was used to measure RNA concentration. Libraries were prepared through multiplex PCR. The run used an Illumina HiSeq 4000. TCR beta libraries were built with iRepertoire HTBI primers and Arm-PCR amplification of CDR3 regions. Gel purification was performed on PCR products prior to sequencing. Per the source publication's procedure: Across samples, 62 TRBV and 14 TRBJ segments were identified and used for gene usage analysis of CDR3 amino acid clonotypes. COPE and FqMerger were used to merge filtered high-quality paired reads into contigs. BLAST was used to align contigs to the IMGT TRBV, TRBD and TRBJ reference genes, and CDR3 was defined following IMGT. Clonotypes above 0.1% frequency were classified as highly expanded clones. Shannon entropy served as the measure of repertoire diversity, while the Gini coefficient captured V-J evenness. A clonotype was considered public if more than one individual shared it. The raw public data were reprocessed by TCRdb itself: fastp quality trimming at Q25, MiXCR clonotype calling, in-frame beta chains only. Rows are unified per CDR3 protein, each entry keeping the most common DNA and genes. TCRdb's processing, not the authors', yielded these V and J calls. Recorded for this sample are hundreds of thousands of distinct CDR3 sequences; about 15% of them occurred a single time. The top ten clones comprise approximately 20% of the sample.

This clonotype appeared many times. The specificity of this receptor is unknown. No per-base quality is available; no much larger clone lies one base away. The sample also formed part of further work on T cells in Graves' hyperthyroidism and ophthalmopathy. As the second paper documents: Stable Graves' hyperthyroidism was defined as no progression to ophthalmopathy during 18 months of follow-up. Hyperthyroidism patients were newly diagnosed, with disease duration under 2 months, and aged 18 to 65 years. Any patient with an uncontrolled infection, another autoimmune disease, pregnancy or lactation was excluded. Diagnoses were established on the basis of clinical symptoms, serum thyroxine and TRAb, thyroid ultrasound, and orbital computed tomography. The TCR CDR3 was subjected to a first round of RT-PCR using the HTBI primer set and the Qiagen OneStep RT-PCR kit. Blood samples also contained most of the expanded thyroid clonotypes (frequency above 0.001), which suggests that blood repertoires may reflect thyroid immune responses. A model built on a 13 V-J signature distinguished ophthalmopathy from stable hyperthyroidism, reaching 87.88% sensitivity and about 81% specificity in cross-validation and 80%/75% in testing. In validation, the model predicted progression to ophthalmopathy with around 71% sensitivity and 72% to 85% specificity, a median of about 6.7 months before onset. To identify distinguishing TCR V-J signatures, a discovery cohort of around 100 patients was used, comprising 40 to 45 with Graves' ophthalmopathy and some 57 with stable Graves' hyperthyroidism. Prospective prediction of ophthalmopathy was tested in an independent validation cohort consisting of fewer than 20 hyperthyroidism patients and over 15 patients who later progressed to ophthalmopathy. The approximately 100 discovery patients were randomly divided into training and test sets at a 7:3 ratio. In addition, the study compared T-cell repertoires in thyroid tissue and in blood from roughly 6 Graves' hyperthyroidism patients. Following sampling, methimazole starting at 30 mg daily was given to hyperthyroidism patients, and high-dose intravenous methylprednisolone was given to ophthalmopathy patients. The libraries were constructed in a second round of multiplex PCR and then size-selected and purified. The libraries were sequenced on an Illumina HiSeq2000 using paired-end 100 bp reads. SOAPnuke was used to process the raw data, with reads discarded if the reads contained adapters or uncalled bases, had a mean Phred below 15, or lacked an exact constant-primer or identifier match. COPE v1.2.5 was used to merge the high-quality paired reads, and each unique nucleotide sequence was defined as a clonotype. MiTCR v1.1 was used to align clonotypes to the IMGT TRBV, TRBD and TRBJ reference segments. Analysis was restricted to V-J combinations with a frequency above 0.0001, which covered over 98% of repertoires. The TCS score was defined as F50 (clonal expansion) divided by E x V (chaos), with BLOSUM62-based TCRdist calculated between CDR3 peptides within each V-J. Welch's t-statistics and random forest reduced around 510 V-J features to about 12, which were used in a naive Bayes classifier (R e1071). Sample size was not statistically predetermined, and blinding of investigators to group allocation was not performed. TCR Vbeta CDR3 sequencing of approximately 140 peripheral blood samples (roughly 41 ophthalmopathy, under 80 hyperthyroidism and some 17 progressor patients) is reported in the paper.

This TCR was recovered from a woman under 40 with Graves disease. Donor details come from another sample of the same person, matched by shared clones. The sequencing here drew on peripheral blood mononuclear cells (PBMCs), taken at new diagnosis, from a patient treated with antithyroid drugs.

The sequenced DNA is TGTGCCAGCAGCAAGACTACTTGGGGCTACACCTTC. Its protein product is CASSKTTWGYTF. The chain is made from TRBV6-1 and TRBJ1-2, with the D gene call left open. The CDR1 and CDR2 encoded by the germline V gene are MNHNS and SASEGT. CDR3 length: 12 amino acids, cysteine to phenylalanine. The kept DNA is CDR3 alone, 36 bases in frame from the first base. The V end loses 6 bases and the J end loses 8 bases, and a stretch of 13 bases separates them.